The 31 T cell receptor beta chains below all came from one sample that was sequenced in a study of blood T cell repertoires in COVID-19. TCRdb's table, derived via immunoSEQ multiplex PCR, lists solely in-frame clones and lacks some. This sample has 95,000 to 110,000 clones, with around 90% found just once. The sequencing sample was made of peripheral blood. These receptors were taken from a man aged 35-49 years with active or convalescent COVID-19.

The V call is TRBV24-1, the J call TRBJ2-7; 7 bases match TRBD1. Germline CDR1 is KGHDR and CDR2 is SFDVKD. The J segment lost 7 bases and the V segment lost 3 bases, leaving 11 bases of the junction unmatched. This CDR3 is built from 15 residues. The DNA for the CDR3 is TGTGCCACCAGTGATGCCGACAGGGCGTCGGGAGAGCAGTACTTC. Its translation: CATSDADRASGEQYF.

Worth noting for this clone: The junction shows a germline mismatch at one end, possibly a read error. The rearrangement uses TRBV28 and TRBJ1-3; TRBD1 matches at 8 bases. The CDR3 has 15 amino acids. Germline V gene data show CDR1 as MDHEN and CDR2 as SYDVKM. The CDR3 DNA is TGTGCCAGCAGTTTCTGGACAGGGCAAGGAAATACCATATATTTT. It is translated as CASSFWTGQGNTIYF.

The CDR3 spells CASSIPRDRGNEQFF. CDR3 nucleotide sequence: TGTGCCAGTAGTATTCCTCGGGACAGGGGGAATGAGCAGTTCTTC. V is TRBV19 and J is TRBJ2-1; TRBD1 aligns across 11 bases. The CDR3 covers 15 residues. V gave up 3 bases and J gave up 7 bases; unmatched junction bases: 5. Germline V gene sequence: CDR1 LNHDA, CDR2 SQIVND (reference sequence). Looking up the rest from reference TRBV19 and TRBJ2-1 gives the full variable domain: DGGITQSPKYLFRKEGQNVTLSCEQNLNHDAMYWYRQDPGQGLRLIYYSQIVNDFQKGDIAEGYSVSREKKESFPLTVTSAQKNPTAFYLCASSIPRDRGNEQFFGPGTRLTVL.

The rearrangement joins TRBV7-6 to TRBJ2-7, with 8 bases matching TRBD2. CDR1 and CDR2 from the germline V gene are SGHVS and FNYEAQ. This CDR3 is 14 amino acids long. V lost 4 bases, J lost 3 bases, and 5 bases stayed unmatched. Written as DNA, the CDR3 is TGTGCCAGCAGCTACCCTAGCGGGTACTACGAGCAGTACTTC. This sequence encodes CASSYPSGYYEQYF.

This chain connects TRBV19 to TRBJ1-5; D is undetermined. Trimming took off 6 bases at V and 2 bases at J, with 17 bases between the two ends. The CDR3 contains 16 residues. The germline V gene has CDR1 LNHDA and CDR2 SQIVND (reference sequence). The CDR3 sequence: CASSEPPGRGNQPQHF. Written as DNA, the CDR3 is TGTGCCAGTAGCGAACCCCCCGGGAGGGGCAATCAGCCCCAGCATTTT. The complete variable domain, with remaining parts taken from reference TRBV19 and TRBJ1-5, reads DGGITQSPKYLFRKEGQNVTLSCEQNLNHDAMYWYRQDPGQGLRLIYYSQIVNDFQKGDIAEGYSVSREKKESFPLTVTSAQKNPTAFYLCASSEPPGRGNQPQHFGDGTRLSIL.

CDR3 coding DNA: TGTGCCAGCCGTAACGTCGGACGGGGCACTGAAGCTTTCTTT. Its translation is CASRNVGRGTEAFF. The genes are TRBV11-1 and TRBJ1-1, with D hard to call. Germline CDR1 is SGHAT and CDR2 is FQDESV (reference sequence). The CDR3 length is 14 residues. Trimming shortened V by 8 bases and J by 4 bases, and 17 bases separated the two germline ends.

The chain couples TRBV30 to TRBJ1-2, with TRBD1 matching over 7 bases. V was pared by 1 base and J by 4 bases, with 12 bases of the junction left unmatched. The germline V gene encodes CDR1 GTSNPN and CDR2 SVGIG (reference sequence). CDR3 length: 16 residues. This chain's CDR3 is CAWSAKAGQRSYGYTF. CDR3 coding DNA: TGTGCCTGGAGTGCCAAGGCGGGACAGCGGTCCTATGGCTACACCTTC.

This clone turned up a few times. CDR3 region: CASSSGQNTGELFF. DNA of the CDR3: TGTGCCAGCAGCTCGGGACAGAACACCGGGGAGCTGTTTTTT. The chain combines TRBV7-3 with TRBJ2-2; maybe TRBD1 (6 bases). The germline V gene has CDR1 SGHTA and CDR2 FQGTGA. The CDR3 loop spans 14 amino acids. V dropped 4 bases and J dropped 1 base, with 7 bases sitting between them.

The chain combines TRBV28 with TRBJ1-1; 11 bases agree with TRBD1. J gave up 3 bases and V 3 bases, and 0 bases lay outside the gene matches. Germline CDR1 reads MDHEN; CDR2 reads SYDVKM. The CDR3 length is 14 residues. The CDR3: CASSLGQGDTEAFF. The CDR3 DNA follows: TGTGCCAGCAGTTTGGGACAGGGGGACACTGAAGCTTTCTTT. The whole variable domain, remainder taken from reference TRBV28 and TRBJ1-1, is DVKVTQSSRYLVKRTGEKVFLECVQDMDHENMFWYRQDPGLGLRLIYFSYDVKMKEKGDIPEGYSVSREKKERFSLILESASTNQTSMYLCASSLGQGDTEAFFGQGTRLTVV.

The V and J genes are TRBV5-1 and TRBJ1-1; 7 bases map to TRBD1. This CDR3 has 14 amino acids. The J segment lost 1 base and the V segment lost 3 bases, leaving 3 bases of the junction unmatched. Germline assignment: CDR1 SGHRS and CDR2 YFSETQ. CDR3 bases: TGCGCCAGCAGCTGGACAGGACCGAACACTGAAGCTTTCTTT. Its protein product is CASSWTGPNTEAFF.

This clone showed up just a few times. This sequence joins TRBV29-1 and TRBJ1-2; D gene uncertain. Trimming shortened V by 2 bases and J by 6 bases, and 4 bases separated the two germline ends. CDR3 length equals 10 residues. From germline, CDR1 is SQVTM and CDR2 ANQGSEA. The CDR3 reads CSVELDGYTF. The CDR3 region has the DNA TGCAGCGTTGAACTTGATGGCTACACCTTC. Variable domain in full (rest from reference TRBV29-1 and TRBJ1-2): SAVISQKPSRDICQRGTSLTIQCQVDSQVTMMFWYRQQPGQSLTLIATANQGSEATYESGFVIDKFPISRPNLTFSTLTVSNMSPEDSSIYLCSVELDGYTFGSGTRLTVV.

V gene TRBV11-2 combines with J gene TRBJ2-7; 9 nucleotides match TRBD2. Germline V gives CDR1 SGHAT, CDR2 FQNNGV. Germline trimming cut 5 bases from V and 3 bases from J; bases unmatched to any gene: 17. The CDR3 extends over 18 amino acids. CDR3 in amino acids: CASSQIRTSVKGVYEQYF. The CDR3 nucleotides read TGTGCCAGCAGCCAAATTCGGACTAGCGTGAAAGGGGTCTACGAGCAGTACTTC.

This rearrangement joins TRBV2 to TRBJ2-3, with TRBD1 as a possible D gene (6 bases). The germline V gene has CDR1 SNHLY and CDR2 FYNNEI. The CDR3 loop spans 15 amino acids. V lost 1 base and J 2 bases, leaving 10 bases between the germline ends. The CDR3 loop is CASSEDRDPTDTQYF. In DNA, the CDR3 is TGTGCCAGCAGTGAAGACAGGGACCCCACAGATACGCAGTATTTT.

V is TRBV14 and J is TRBJ1-4; TRBD1 aligns across 7 bases. The CDR3 has 14 residues. Germline trimming cut 4 bases from V and 8 bases from J; bases unmatched to any gene: 7. Germline V gene data show CDR1 as SGHDN and CDR2 as FVKESK. Written as DNA, the CDR3 is TGTGCCAGCAGCCGCCAAGGGGGCGGGGAAAAACTGTTTTTT. This encodes CASSRQGGGEKLFF. Drawing the rest from reference TRBV14 and TRBJ1-4, the complete variable domain is EAGVTQFPSHSVIEKGQTVTLRCDPISGHDNLYWYRRVMGKEIKFLLHFVKESKQDESGMPNNRFLAERTGGTYSTLKVQPAELEDSGVYFCASSRQGGGEKLFFGSGTQLSVL.

This rearrangement joins TRBV11-3 to TRBJ2-1; 14 nucleotides align to TRBD2. In germline, CDR1 is SGHNT, CDR2 YENEEA. CDR3 length: 14 amino acids. V was clipped by 5 bases and J by 12 bases; unmatched bases: 6. The CDR3 DNA is TGTGCCAGCAGCCCGGGACTAGCGGGAGCGTCGCAGTTCTTC. This translates into CASSPGLAGASQFF.

The rearrangement links TRBV20-1 to TRBJ1-2; no definite D call. The V and J ends lost 0 bases and 8 bases respectively, with 7 bases between them. CDR3 length: 11 amino acids. Germline lookup yields CDR1 DFQATT and CDR2 SNEGSKA (reference sequence). The CDR3 region has the DNA TGCAGTGCTAGAGATCCCCGGGGCTACACCTTC. Amino acids: CSARDPRGYTF.

The CDR3 bases are TGTGCCACCAGTGAAGGGGCGGGCACAGATACGCAGTATTTT. Translating gives CATSEGAGTDTQYF. The rearrangement links TRBV24-1 to TRBJ2-3; TRBD1 might be the D (5 bases). Trimming took 4 bases from V and 1 from J, leaving 8 bases between them. Germline V gene lookup returns CDR1 KGHDR and CDR2 SFDVKD. The CDR3 is 14 amino acids.

The V and J genes are TRBV19 and TRBJ2-3; 11 bases line up with TRBD2. Unmatched junction bases numbered 11, after V lost 3 bases and J lost 3 bases. The CDR3 runs to 18 residues. Germline-derived CDR1 and CDR2 are LNHDA and SQIVND (reference sequence). Here the CDR3 DNA reads TGTGCCAGTAGTATTAGTAGCGGGAGGGCCCTAGCGACAGATACGCAGTATTTT. Residues: CASSISSGRALATDTQYF.

This clone was counted once. The rearrangement joins TRBV30 to TRBJ1-4; no clear D gene. The germline V and J ends were trimmed by 0 bases and 0 bases, with 8 bases remaining between them. The V gene's germline CDR1 is GTSNPN and CDR2 SVGIG (reference sequence). This CDR3 has 15 amino acids. The CDR3, as DNA: TGTGCCTGGAGTGTGCGGCTCACAACTAATGAAAAACTGTTTTTT. It is translated as CAWSVRLTTNEKLFF. Complete variable domain (other parts from reference TRBV30 and TRBJ1-4): SQTIHQWPATLVQPVGSPLSLECTVEGTSNPNLYWYRQAAGRGLQLLFYSVGIGQISSEVPQNLSASRPQDRQFILSSKKLLLSDSGFYLCAWSVRLTTNEKLFFGSGTQLSVL.

The chain joins TRBV19 to TRBJ2-5; 8 nucleotides align to TRBD1. The CDR3 has 16 amino acids. CDR1 is LNHDA, CDR2 SQIVND, per germline (reference sequence). The J segment lost 1 base and the V segment lost 1 base, leaving 5 bases of the junction unmatched. CDR3 loop: CASSIGGTGSQETQYF. The CDR3 bases are TGTGCCAGTAGTATAGGTGGGACAGGTTCCCAAGAGACCCAGTACTTC.

The DNA for the CDR3 is TGCGCCAGCAGCCGATCGGGATTTAGGGGGAGCACAGATACGCAGTATTTT. This gives the protein CASSRSGFRGSTDTQYF. The rearrangement links TRBV4-3 to TRBJ2-3; a weak D match, TRBD1 (6 bases). The germline CDR1 and CDR2 sequences are LGHNA and YSLEER. Trimming removed 4 bases from V and 0 bases from J, with 17 bases in between. The CDR3 covers 17 residues.

The genes are TRBV18 and TRBJ2-5; possible D gene TRBD2, 6 bases. The V end lost 3 bases, the J end lost 3 bases, and 11 bases lay between the germline ends. Germline CDR1 KGHSH, CDR2 LQKENI. The CDR3 runs 14 residues. Here the CDR3 reads CASSPLGGEETQYF. Here the CDR3 DNA reads TGTGCCAGCTCACCCCTGGGGGGAGAAGAGACCCAGTACTTC.

The chain employs TRBV19 and TRBJ2-7; 9 positions match TRBD2. V gave up 3 bases and J gave up 4 bases; unmatched junction bases: 4. CDR1 and CDR2 (germline): LNHDA, SQIVND (reference sequence). The CDR3 is 14 residues long. In DNA, the CDR3 is TGTGCCAGTAGTATTTCTAGCGGGATGTACGAGCAGTACTTC. Amino acid sequence: CASSISSGMYEQYF.

This chain uses TRBV10-3 with TRBJ2-5, with TRBD1 matching 8 bases. The germline V gene encodes CDR1 ENHRY and CDR2 SYGVKD. V was pared by 5 bases and J by 5 bases, with 7 bases of the junction left unmatched. The CDR3 has 14 residues. The DNA of the CDR3 is TGTGCCATCAGTCGGGCAGGGGGCGAGGAGACCCAGTACTTC. The encoded protein is CAISRAGGEETQYF.

The chain combines TRBV28 with TRBJ1-2; no clear D. Trimming left V 6 bases short and J 4 bases short, with 15 bases between. This CDR3 spans 14 amino acids. Germline V gene lookup returns CDR1 MDHEN and CDR2 SYDVKM. DNA for the CDR3: TGTGCCAGCAGCGCTAAGGGTCGGGGCTATGGCTACACCTTC. Amino acids: CASSAKGRGYGYTF.

The CDR3 DNA sequence: TGTGCCTGGAGTGCCCGGACAGGACCACACTCTGGAAACACCATATATTTT. Translated: CAWSARTGPHSGNTIYF. The V and J genes are TRBV30 and TRBJ1-3, with 7 bases matching TRBD1. CDR3 length equals 17 residues. Germline-derived CDR1 and CDR2 are GTSNPN and SVGIG (reference sequence). Trimming cost V 1 base and J 0 bases; bases outside gene matches: 9.

This rearrangement joins TRBV18 to TRBJ1-4; D gene uncertain. CDR1 and CDR2 (germline): KGHSH, LQKENI. Trimming left V 3 bases short and J 2 bases short, with 10 bases between. The CDR3 has 15 amino acids. CDR3: CASSPSGMTNEKLFF. As DNA, the CDR3 is TGTGCCAGCTCACCCTCGGGGATGACTAATGAAAAACTGTTTTTT.

The rearrangement uses TRBV28 and TRBJ2-4; a weak D match, TRBD1 (5 bases). CDR1 is MDHEN, CDR2 SYDVKM, per germline. V was shortened by 3 bases and J by 5 bases, with 14 bases between the two germline ends. The CDR3 is made up of 15 amino acids. DNA for the CDR3: TGTGCCAGCAGTTTTATAGGGGATCCCCAAAACATTCAGTACTTC. Its protein is CASSFIGDPQNIQYF.

CDR3: CASSQWEETISGANVLTF. The CDR3 DNA follows: TGCGCCAGCAGTCAATGGGAGGAAACAATTTCTGGGGCCAACGTCCTGACTTTC. V usage is TRBV23-1 and J usage is TRBJ2-6; D may be TRBD2 (6 bases). TRBV23-1 is treated as an ORF (open reading frame) with a function not yet certain. V lost 1 base, J lost 1 base, and 14 bases lay in between. The CDR3 has 18 residues.

The CDR3 loop is CASSMGLSGNQPQHF. The CDR3 nucleotides read TGTGCCAGTAGTATGGGTTTGTCGGGAAATCAGCCCCAGCATTTT. This chain connects TRBV19 to TRBJ1-5; no reliable D call. V was trimmed by 3 bases and J by 4 bases, leaving 13 bases between them. CDR1 LNHDA and CDR2 SQIVND come from the germline V gene (reference sequence). The CDR3 extends over 15 amino acids.

The V gene is TRBV5-6, the J gene TRBJ2-7, with TRBD2 as a possible D gene (6 bases). The CDR3 spans 14 residues. The germline V gene encodes CDR1 SGHDT and CDR2 YYEEEE. Between the trimmed V and J ends, which lost 2 bases and 0 bases, there was a span of 9 bases. This CDR3 is CASSFLGGSYEQYF. In nucleotides, the CDR3 is TGTGCCAGCAGCTTTCTGGGGGGCTCCTACGAGCAGTACTTC.